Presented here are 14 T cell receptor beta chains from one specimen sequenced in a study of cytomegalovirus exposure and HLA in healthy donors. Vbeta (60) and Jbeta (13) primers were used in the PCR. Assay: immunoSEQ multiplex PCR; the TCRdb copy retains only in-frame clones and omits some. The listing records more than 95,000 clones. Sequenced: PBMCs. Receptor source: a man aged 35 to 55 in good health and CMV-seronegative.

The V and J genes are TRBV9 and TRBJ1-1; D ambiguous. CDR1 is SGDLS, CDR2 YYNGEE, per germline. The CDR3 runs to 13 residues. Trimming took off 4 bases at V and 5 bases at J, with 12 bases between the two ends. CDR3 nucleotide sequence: TGTGCCAGCAGCTCCCGGACGGGGACTGAAGCTTTCTTT. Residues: CASSSRTGTEAFF.

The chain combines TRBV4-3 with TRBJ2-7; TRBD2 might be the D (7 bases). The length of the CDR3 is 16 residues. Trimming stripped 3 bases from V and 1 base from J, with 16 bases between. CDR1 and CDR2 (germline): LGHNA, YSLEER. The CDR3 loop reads CASSQARGGLSYEQYF. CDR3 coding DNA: TGCGCCAGCAGCCAGGCTAGGGGGGGACTTTCCTACGAGCAGTACTTC.

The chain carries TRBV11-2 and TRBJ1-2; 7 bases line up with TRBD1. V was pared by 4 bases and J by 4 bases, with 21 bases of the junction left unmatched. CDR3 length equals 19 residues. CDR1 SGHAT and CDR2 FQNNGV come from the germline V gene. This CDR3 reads CASSSRTGALGWTAYGYTF. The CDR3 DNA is TGTGCCAGCAGCTCCCGGACAGGCGCTTTAGGGTGGACCGCCTATGGCTACACCTTC. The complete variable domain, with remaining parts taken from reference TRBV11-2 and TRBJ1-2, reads EAGVAQSPRYKIIEKRQSVAFWCNPISGHATLYWYQQILGQGPKLLIQFQNNGVVDDSQLPKDRFSAERLKGVDSTLKIQPAKLEDSAVYLCASSSRTGALGWTAYGYTFGSGTRLTVV.

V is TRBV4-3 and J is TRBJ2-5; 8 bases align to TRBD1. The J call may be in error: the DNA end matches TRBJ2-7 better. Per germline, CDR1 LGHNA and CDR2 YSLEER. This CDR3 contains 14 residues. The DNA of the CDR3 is TGCGCCAGCAGCCGGGACAGGAGAACCTACGAGCAGTACTTC. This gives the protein CASSRDRRTYEQYF.

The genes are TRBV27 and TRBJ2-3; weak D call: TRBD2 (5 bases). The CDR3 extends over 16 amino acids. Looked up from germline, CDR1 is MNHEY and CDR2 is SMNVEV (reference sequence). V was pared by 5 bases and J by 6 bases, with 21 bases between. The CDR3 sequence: CASSGRRASLADTQYF. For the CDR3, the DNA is TGTGCCAGCAGTGGACGAAGGGCTAGCCTGGCTGATACGCAGTATTTT.

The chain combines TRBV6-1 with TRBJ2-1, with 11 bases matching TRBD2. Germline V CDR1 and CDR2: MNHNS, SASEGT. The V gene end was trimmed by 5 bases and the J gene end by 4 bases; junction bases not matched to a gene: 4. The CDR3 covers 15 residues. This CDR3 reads CASSQTSGIYNEQFF. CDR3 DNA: TGTGCCAGCAGTCAGACTAGCGGGATTTACAATGAGCAGTTCTTC.

The CDR3 sequence is CASSQAREAFF. In DNA form, the CDR3 reads TGTGCCAGCAGCCAAGCCCGGGAAGCTTTCTTT. The rearrangement joins TRBV4-2 to TRBJ1-1; D unresolved. V was clipped by 1 base and J by 8 bases, with 5 bases between them. The CDR3 consists of 11 residues. Germline loops: CDR1 LGHNA, CDR2 YNFKEQ.

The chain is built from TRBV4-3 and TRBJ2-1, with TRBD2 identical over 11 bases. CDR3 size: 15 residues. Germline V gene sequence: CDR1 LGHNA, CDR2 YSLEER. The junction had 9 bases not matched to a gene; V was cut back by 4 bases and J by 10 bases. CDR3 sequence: CASSLILAGAQEQFF. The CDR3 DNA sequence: TGCGCCAGCAGCCTGATACTAGCGGGAGCGCAGGAGCAGTTCTTC.

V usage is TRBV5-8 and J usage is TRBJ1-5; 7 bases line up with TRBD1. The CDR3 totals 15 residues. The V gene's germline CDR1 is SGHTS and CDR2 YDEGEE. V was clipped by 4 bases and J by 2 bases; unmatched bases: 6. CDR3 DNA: TGTGCCAGCAGCCTGGGGACAGTAGGCAATCAGCCCCAGCATTTT. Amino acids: CASSLGTVGNQPQHF.

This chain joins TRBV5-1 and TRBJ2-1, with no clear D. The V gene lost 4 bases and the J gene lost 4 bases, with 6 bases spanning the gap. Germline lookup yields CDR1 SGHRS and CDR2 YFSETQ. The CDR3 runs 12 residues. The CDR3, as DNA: TGCGCCAGCAGCGCAGGATACAATGAGCAGTTCTTC. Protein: CASSAGYNEQFF. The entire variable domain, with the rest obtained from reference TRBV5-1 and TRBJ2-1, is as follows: KAGVTQTPRYLIKTRGQQVTLSCSPISGHRSVSWYQQTPGQGLQFLFEYFSETQRNKGNFPGRFSGRQFSNSRSEMNVSTLELGDSALYLCASSAGYNEQFFGPGTRLTVL.

The CDR3 DNA reads TGTGCCAGCAGCGTCGGGACAGGGCAAAATCAGCCCCAGCATTTT. Amino acids: CASSVGTGQNQPQHF. The chain recombines TRBV9 with TRBJ1-5; 9 nucleotides agree with TRBD1. The trim removed 2 bases at V and 4 bases at J, leaving 4 bases unmatched. The germline gives CDR1 SGDLS, CDR2 YYNGEE. The length of the CDR3 is 15 residues.

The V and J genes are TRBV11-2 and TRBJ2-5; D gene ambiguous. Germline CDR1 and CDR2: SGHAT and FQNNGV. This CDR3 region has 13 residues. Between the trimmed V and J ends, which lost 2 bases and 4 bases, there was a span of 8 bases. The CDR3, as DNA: TGTGCCAGCAGCTTATCAGGTCGAGAGACCCAGTACTTC. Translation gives CASSLSGRETQYF.

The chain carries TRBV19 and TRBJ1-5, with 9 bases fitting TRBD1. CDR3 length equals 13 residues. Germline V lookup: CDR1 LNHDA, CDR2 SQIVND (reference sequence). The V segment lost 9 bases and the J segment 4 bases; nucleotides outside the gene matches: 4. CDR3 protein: CASQGQGNQPQHF. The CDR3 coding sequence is TGTGCCAGCCAAGGACAGGGGAATCAGCCCCAGCATTTT.

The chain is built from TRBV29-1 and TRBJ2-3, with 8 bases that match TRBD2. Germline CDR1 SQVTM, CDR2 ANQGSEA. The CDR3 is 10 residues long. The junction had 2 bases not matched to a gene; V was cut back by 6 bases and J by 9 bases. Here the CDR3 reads CSVSSGTQYF. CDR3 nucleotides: TGCAGCGTGTCTAGCGGGACGCAGTATTTT.